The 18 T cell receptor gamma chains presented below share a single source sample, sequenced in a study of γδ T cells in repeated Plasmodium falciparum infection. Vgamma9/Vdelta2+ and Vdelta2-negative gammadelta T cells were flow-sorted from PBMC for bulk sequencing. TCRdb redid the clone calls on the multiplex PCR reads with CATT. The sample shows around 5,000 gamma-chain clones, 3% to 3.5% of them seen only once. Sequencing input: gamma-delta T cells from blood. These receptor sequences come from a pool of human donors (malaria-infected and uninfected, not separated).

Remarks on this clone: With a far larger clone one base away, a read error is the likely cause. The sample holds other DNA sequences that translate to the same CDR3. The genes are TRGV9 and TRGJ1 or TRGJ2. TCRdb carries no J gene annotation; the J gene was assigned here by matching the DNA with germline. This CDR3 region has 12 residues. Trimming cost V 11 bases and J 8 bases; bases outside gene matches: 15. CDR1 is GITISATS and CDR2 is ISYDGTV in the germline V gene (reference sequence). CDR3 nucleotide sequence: TGTGCCTCATATCATTCACAGGATAAGAAACTCTTT. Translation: CASYHSQDKKLF.

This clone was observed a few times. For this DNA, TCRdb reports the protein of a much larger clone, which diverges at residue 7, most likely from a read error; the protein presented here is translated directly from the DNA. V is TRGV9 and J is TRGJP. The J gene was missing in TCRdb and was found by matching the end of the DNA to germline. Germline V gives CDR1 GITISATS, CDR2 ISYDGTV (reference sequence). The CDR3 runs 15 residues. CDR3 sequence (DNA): TGTGCCTTGTGGTCGCAAAAGTTGGGCAAAAAAATCAAGGTATTT. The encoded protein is CALWSQKLGKKIKVF.

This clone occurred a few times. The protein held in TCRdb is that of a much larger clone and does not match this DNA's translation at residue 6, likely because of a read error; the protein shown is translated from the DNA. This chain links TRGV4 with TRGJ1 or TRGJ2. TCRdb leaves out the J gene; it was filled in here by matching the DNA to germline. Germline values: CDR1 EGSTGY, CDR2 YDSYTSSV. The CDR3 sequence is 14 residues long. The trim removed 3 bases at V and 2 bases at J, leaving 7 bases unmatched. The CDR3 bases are TGTGCCACCTGGGATAGGTTTTATTATTATAAGAAACTCTTT. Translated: CATWDRFYYYKKLF.

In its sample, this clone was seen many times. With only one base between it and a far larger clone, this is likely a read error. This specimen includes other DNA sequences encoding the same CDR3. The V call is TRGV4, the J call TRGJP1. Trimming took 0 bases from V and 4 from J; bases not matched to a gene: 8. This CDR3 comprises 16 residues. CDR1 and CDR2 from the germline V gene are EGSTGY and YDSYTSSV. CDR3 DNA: TGTGCCACCTGGGATGGGTTCCACCACACTGGTTGGTTCAAGATATTT. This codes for CATWDGFHHTGWFKIF.

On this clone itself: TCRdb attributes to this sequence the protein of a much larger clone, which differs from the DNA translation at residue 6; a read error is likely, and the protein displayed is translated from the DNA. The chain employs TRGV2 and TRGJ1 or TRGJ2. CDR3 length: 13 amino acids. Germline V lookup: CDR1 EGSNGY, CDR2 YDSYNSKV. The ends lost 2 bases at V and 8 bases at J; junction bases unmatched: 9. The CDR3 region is CATWDVIVNKKLF. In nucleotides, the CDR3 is TGTGCCACCTGGGACGTGATTGTGAATAAGAAACTCTTT.

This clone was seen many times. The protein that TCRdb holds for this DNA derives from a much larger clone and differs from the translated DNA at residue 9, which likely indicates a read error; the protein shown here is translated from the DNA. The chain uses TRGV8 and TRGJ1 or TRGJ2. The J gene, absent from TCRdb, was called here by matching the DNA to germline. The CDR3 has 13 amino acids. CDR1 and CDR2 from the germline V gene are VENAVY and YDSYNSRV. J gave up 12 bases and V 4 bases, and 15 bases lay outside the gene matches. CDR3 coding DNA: TGTGCCACCTGGGAATACATTACGCGGGGGAAACTCTTT. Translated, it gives CATWEYITRGKLF.

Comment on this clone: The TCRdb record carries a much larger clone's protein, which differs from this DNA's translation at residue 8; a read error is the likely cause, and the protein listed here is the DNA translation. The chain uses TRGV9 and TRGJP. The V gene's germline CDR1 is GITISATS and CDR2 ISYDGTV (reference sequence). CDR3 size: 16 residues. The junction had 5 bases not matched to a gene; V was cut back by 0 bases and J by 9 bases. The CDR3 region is CALWEVTGLGKKIKVF. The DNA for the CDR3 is TGTGCCTTGTGGGAGGTGACTGGGTTGGGCAAAAAAATCAAGGTATTT.

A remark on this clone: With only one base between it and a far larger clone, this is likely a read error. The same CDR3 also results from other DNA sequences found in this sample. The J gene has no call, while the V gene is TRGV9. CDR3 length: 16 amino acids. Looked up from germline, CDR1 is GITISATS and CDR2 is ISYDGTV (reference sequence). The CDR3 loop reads CALWEAPREGKKIKVF. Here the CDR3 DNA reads TGTGCCTTGTGGGAGGCCCCCCGGGAAGGCAAAAAAATCAAGGTATTC.

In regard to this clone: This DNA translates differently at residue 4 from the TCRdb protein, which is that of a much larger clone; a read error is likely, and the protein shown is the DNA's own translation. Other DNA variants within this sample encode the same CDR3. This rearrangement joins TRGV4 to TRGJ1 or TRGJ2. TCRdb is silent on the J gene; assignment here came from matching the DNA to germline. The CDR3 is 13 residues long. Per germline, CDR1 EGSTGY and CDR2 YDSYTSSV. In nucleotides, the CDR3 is TGTGCCACCAGGGATTCGAATTATTATAAGAAACTCTTT. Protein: CATRDSNYYKKLF.

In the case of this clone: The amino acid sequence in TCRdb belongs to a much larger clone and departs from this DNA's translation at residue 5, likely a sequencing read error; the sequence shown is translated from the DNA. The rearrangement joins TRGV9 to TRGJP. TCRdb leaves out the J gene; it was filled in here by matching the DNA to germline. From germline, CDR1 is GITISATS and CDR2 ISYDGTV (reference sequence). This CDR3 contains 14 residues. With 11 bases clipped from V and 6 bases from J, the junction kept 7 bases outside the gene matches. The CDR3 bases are TGTGCCTCAAAGCGAGAGTTGGGCAAAAAAATCAAGGTATTT. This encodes CASKRELGKKIKVF.

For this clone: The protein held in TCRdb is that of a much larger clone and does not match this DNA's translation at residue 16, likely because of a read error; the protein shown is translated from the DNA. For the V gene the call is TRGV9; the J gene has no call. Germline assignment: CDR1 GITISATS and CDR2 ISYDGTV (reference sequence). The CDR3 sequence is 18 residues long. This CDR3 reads CALWEVQGRELGKKIRVF. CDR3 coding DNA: TGTGCCTTGTGGGAGGTGCAGGGGAGAGAGTTGGGCAAAAAAATCAGGGTATTT.

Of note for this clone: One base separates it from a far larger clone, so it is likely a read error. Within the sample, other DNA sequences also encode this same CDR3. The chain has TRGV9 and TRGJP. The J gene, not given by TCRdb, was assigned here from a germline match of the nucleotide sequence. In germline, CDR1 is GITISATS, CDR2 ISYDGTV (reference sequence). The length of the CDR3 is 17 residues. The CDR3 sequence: CALWEPLQELGKKIKVF. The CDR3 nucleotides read TGTGCCTTGTGGGAGCCTTTGCAAGAGTTAGGCAAAAAAATCAAGGTATTT.

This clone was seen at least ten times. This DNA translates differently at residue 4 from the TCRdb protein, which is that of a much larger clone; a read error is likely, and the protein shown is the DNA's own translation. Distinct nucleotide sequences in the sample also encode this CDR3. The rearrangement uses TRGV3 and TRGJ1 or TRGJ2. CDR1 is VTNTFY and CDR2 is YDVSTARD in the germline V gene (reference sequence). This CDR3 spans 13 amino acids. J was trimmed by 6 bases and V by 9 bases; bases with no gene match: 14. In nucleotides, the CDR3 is TGTGCCACCAGGTACGAGGCACGTTATAAGAAACTCTTT. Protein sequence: CATRYEARYKKLF.

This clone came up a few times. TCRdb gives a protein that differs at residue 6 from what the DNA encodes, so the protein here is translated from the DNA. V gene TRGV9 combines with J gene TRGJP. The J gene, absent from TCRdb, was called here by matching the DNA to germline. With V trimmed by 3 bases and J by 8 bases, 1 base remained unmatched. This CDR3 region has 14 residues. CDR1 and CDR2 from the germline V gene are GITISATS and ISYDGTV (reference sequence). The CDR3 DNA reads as TGTGCCTTGTGGGAGAAGTTGGGCAAAAAAATCAAGGTATTT. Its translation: CALWEKLGKKIKVF.

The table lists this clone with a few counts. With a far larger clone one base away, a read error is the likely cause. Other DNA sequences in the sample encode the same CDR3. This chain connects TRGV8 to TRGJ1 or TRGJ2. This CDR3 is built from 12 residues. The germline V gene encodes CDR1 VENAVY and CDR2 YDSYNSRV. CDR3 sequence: CATWDRPSKKLF. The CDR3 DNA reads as TGCGCCACCTGGGATAGACCCTCTAAGAAACTCTTT.

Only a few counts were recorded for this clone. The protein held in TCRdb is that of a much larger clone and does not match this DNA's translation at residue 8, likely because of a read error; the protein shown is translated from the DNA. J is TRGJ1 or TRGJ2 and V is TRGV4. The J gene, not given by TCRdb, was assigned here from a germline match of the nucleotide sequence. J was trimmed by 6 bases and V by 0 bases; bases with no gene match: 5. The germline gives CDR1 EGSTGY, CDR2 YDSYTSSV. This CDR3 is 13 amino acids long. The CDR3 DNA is TGTGCCACCTGGGATGGGCTTGGTTATAAGAAACTCTTT. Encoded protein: CATWDGLGYKKLF.

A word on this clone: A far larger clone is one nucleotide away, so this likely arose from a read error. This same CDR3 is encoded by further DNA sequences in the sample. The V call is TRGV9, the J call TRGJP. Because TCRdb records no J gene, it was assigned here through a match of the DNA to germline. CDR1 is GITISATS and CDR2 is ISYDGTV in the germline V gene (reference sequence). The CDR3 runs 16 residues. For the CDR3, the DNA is TGTGCCCTGTGGGAGCACTCAGAGTTGGGCAAAAAAATCAAGGTATTT. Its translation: CALWEHSELGKKIKVF.

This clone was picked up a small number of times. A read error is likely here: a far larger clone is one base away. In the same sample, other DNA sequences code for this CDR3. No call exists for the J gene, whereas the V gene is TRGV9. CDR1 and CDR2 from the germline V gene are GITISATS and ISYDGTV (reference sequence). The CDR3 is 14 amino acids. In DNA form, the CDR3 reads TGTGCCTTGTGGGAGCCGATGGGTTATTATAAGAAACTCTTC. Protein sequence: CALWEPMGYYKKLF.